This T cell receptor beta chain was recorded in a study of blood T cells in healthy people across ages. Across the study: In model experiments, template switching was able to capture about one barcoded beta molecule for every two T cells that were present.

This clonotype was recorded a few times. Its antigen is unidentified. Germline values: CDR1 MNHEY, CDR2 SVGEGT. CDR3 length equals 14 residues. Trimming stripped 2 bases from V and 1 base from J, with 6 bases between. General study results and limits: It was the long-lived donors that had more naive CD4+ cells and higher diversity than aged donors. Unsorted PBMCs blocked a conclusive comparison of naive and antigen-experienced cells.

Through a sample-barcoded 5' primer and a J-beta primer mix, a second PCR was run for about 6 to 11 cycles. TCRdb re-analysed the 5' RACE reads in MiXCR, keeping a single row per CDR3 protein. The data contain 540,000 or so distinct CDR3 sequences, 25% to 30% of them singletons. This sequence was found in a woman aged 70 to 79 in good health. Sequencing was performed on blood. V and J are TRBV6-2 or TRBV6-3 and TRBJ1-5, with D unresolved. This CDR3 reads CASSYDNSNQPQHF. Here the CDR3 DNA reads TGTGCCAGCAGTTACGACAACAGCAATCAGCCCCAGCATTTT.